This T cell receptor (beta chain) was identified during a study of blood T cell repertoires in COVID-19. This CDR3 has 16 residues. Germline V gene data show CDR1 as LNHDA and CDR2 as SQIVND (reference sequence). V lost 2 bases and J lost 4; bases outside the gene matches: 7. Across fewer than 25 US areas, participants ranged in age from about 18 to 100 years. In assigning cohorts, the study relied on participant-reported clinical history. Recovery among Cohort 3 donors was established by two negative PCRs, clearance, or symptom resolution. Original processing methods: Counts of nucleated cells, estimated from reference gene primer amplification, were obtained. Assay used: immunoSEQ multiplex PCR; TCRdb lists only in-frame clones, some missing. V, J and clone size derive from that table, while D and trimming were established from the DNA sequence. The top ten clones hold about 1.8% of a sample with 200,000 to 250,000 clones, under 90% of them seen once.

This clone was found once. The chain links TRBV19 to TRBJ2-2, with 7 bases lining up with TRBD2. The sequenced sample was PBMCs or T cells enriched from blood (not recorded which). The receptor was isolated from a man aged 55 to 70 who had recovered from COVID-19. CDR3 sequence reads: CASSIYAGVGTGELFF. CDR3 coding DNA: TGTGCCAGTAGTATATACGCGGGGGTGGGCACCGGGGAGCTGTTTTTT.